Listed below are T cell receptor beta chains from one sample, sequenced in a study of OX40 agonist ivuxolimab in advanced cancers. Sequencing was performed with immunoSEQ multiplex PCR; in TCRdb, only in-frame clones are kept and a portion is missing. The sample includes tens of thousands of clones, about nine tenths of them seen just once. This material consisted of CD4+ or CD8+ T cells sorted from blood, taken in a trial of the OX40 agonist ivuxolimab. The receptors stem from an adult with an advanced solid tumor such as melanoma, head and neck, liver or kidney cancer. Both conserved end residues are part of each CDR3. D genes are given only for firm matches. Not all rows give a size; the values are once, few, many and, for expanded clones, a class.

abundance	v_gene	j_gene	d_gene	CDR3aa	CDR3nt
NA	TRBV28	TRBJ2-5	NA	CASSETGWGETQYF	TGTGCCAGCAGTGAAACAGGGTGGGGGGAGACCCAGTACTTC
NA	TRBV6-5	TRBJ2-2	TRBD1	CASSYWQGELGGELFF	TGTGCCAGCAGTTACTGGCAGGGGGAGTTGGGCGGGGAGCTGTTTTTT
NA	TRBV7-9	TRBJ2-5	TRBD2	CASSMTSSQETQYF	TGTGCCAGCAGCATGACTAGCAGCCAAGAGACCCAGTACTTC
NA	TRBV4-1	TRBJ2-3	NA	CASSHPNTGSSTDTQYF	TGCGCCAGCAGCCACCCTAACACAGGGTCTAGCACAGATACGCAGTATTTT
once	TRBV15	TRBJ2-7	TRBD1	CATSSSVDRGLGEQYF	TGTGCCACCAGCTCGTCCGTGGACAGGGGGTTGGGCGAGCAGTACTTC
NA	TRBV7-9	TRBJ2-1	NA	CASTPQVRYEQFF	TGTGCCAGCACCCCTCAAGTTAGATATGAGCAGTTCTTC
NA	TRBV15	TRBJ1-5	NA	CATSRELGQPQHF	TGTGCCACCAGCAGAGAATTGGGACAGCCCCAGCATTTT
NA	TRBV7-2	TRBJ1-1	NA	CASSLDLGLGTEAFF	TGTGCCAGCAGCTTAGATTTAGGGTTGGGAACTGAAGCTTTCTTT
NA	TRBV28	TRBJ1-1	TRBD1	CASSLASGTAEMNTEAFF	TGTGCCAGCAGTTTAGCCTCCGGGACAGCGGAAATGAACACTGAAGCTTTCTTT
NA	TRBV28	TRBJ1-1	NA	CASIQGTGGTEAFF	TGTGCCAGCATTCAAGGGACCGGTGGCACTGAAGCTTTCTTT
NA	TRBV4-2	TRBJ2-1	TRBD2	CASSQGGSGRGNEQFF	TGTGCCAGCAGCCAAGGGGGTAGCGGGAGGGGGAATGAGCAGTTCTTC